This TCR beta chain came from a study of blood T cell repertoires in COVID-19. The overall study: The United States, Italy and Spain provided the acute and convalescent COVID-19 samples.

In the original analysis: Cell counts per sample came from amplifying reference gene primers. The protocol was immunoSEQ multiplex PCR, while the TCRdb copy is restricted to in-frame clones and leaves out a portion. The V and J calls and clone size were taken over from that table, and D and trimming were inferred from the DNA. Of approximately 270,000 clones listed, roughly 89% are singletons. This clone has only a few counts. Participants were aged about 18 to 100 years from around 26 US areas. Each participant's cohort was designated according to participant-reported clinical history. With 3 bases clipped from V and 8 bases from J, the junction kept 7 bases outside the gene matches. Germline loops: CDR1 GTSNPN, CDR2 SVGIG (reference sequence). This CDR3 has 14 residues.

The specimen was PBMCs or T cells enriched from blood (not recorded which). V gene TRBV30 combines with J gene TRBJ2-1; 10 bases match TRBD2. The TCR comes from a woman aged 60-75 years who had recovered from COVID-19. The CDR3 spells CAWRWGLASDEQFF. The CDR3 DNA is TGTGCCTGGAGATGGGGACTAGCGTCGGATGAGCAGTTCTTC.